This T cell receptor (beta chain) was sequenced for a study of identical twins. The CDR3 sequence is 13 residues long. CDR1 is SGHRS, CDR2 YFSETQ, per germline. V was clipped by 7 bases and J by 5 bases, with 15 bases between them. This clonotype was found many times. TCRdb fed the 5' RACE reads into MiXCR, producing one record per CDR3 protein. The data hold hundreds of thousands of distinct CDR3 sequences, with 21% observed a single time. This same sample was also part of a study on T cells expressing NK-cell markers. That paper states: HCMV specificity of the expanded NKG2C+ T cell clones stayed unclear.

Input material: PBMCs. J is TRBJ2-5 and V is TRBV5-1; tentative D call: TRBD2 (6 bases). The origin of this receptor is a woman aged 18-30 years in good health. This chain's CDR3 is CASDSLAGETQYF. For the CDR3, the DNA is TGCGCCAGCGACTCACTAGCAGGGGAGACCCAGTACTTC.